This T cell receptor (beta chain) was observed in a study of blood T cell repertoires in COVID-19. Study-wide background: Collection of acute and convalescent COVID-19 samples took place in the United States, Italy and Spain. Sources were T cells, B-cell-depleted T cells, or PBMCs; the material itself was cDNA or gDNA.

In the authors' workflow: Counts of nucleated cells, estimated from reference gene primer amplification, were obtained. Produced via immunoSEQ multiplex PCR; TCRdb's table is partial and in-frame only. V and J calls and clone size come straight from that table; D and trimming were deduced from the DNA. The sample holds around 170,000 clones, just under 80% seen once. V shed 4 bases and J 7 bases; nucleotides not matched to a gene: 3. The CDR3 contains 13 residues. Per the germline V gene, CDR1 is SGHRS and CDR2 is YFSETQ. The rearrangement joins TRBV5-1 to TRBJ1-4; 8 bases match TRBD1. The sequence derives from a man in his 70s with active or convalescent COVID-19. The sample taken for sequencing was peripheral blood. The CDR3 coding sequence is TGCGCCAGCAGCGAACAGGGGGTTGAAAAACTGTTTTTT. This translates into CASSEQGVEKLFF.